These T cell receptor beta chains were read from a single sample in a study of cytomegalovirus exposure and HLA in healthy donors. Using immunoSEQ multiplex PCR, the repertoire was profiled, and TCRdb retains in-frame clones only, with some absent. The sample shows 55,000 to 70,000 clones, roughly 94% of them seen only once. Sequencing used PBMCs. These TCRs come from a man between 18 and 29 years old in good health and CMV-seronegative. The CDR3 runs from the conserved cysteine through the conserved F or W. A D gene is named only where the DNA matches it firmly. A clone size is listed for some rows: how often the clone was seen (once, few, many), or a class if it is expanded.

size: .
D: .
V: TRBV7-8
J: TRBJ1-1
DNA: TGTGCCAGCAGCTTAATGGGGGCCACGAACACTGAAGCTTTCTTT
CDR3: CASSLMGATNTEAFF

size: .
D: TRBD1
V: TRBV10-3
J: TRBJ2-3
DNA: TGTGCCATCTCTTGGACAGGGGGCATGGGAGATACGCAGTATTTT
CDR3: CAISWTGGMGDTQYF

size: .
D: .
V: TRBV2
J: TRBJ2-7
DNA: TGTGCCAGCAGTGGCCCAGTCTACGAGCAGTACTTC
CDR3: CASSGPVYEQYF

size: few
D: .
V: TRBV23-1
J: TRBJ1-5
DNA: TGCGCCAGCAGTCACCACAGGGTAAGCAATCAGCCCCAGCATTTT
CDR3: CASSHHRVSNQPQHF

size: .
D: .
V: TRBV14
J: TRBJ2-2
DNA: TGTGCCAGCAGCCAGGGACTCGGGAACACCGGGGAGCTGTTTTTT
CDR3: CASSQGLGNTGELFF

size: .
D: .
V: TRBV7-9
J: TRBJ1-1
DNA: TGTGCCAGCAGTCTAGACAGCACTGAAGCTTTCTTT
CDR3: CASSLDSTEAFF

size: .
D: TRBD1
V: TRBV18
J: TRBJ1-5
DNA: TGTGCCAGCTCAAGACAGGGTTTCGATTCGGGCAATCAGCCCCAGCATTTT
CDR3: CASSRQGFDSGNQPQHF

size: .
D: TRBD1
V: TRBV19
J: TRBJ1-2
DNA: TGTGCCAGTAGTATAGGACAGGGGGGCCTAGCTAACTATGGCTACACCTTC
CDR3: CASSIGQGGLANYGYTF

size: .
D: TRBD2
V: TRBV27
J: TRBJ2-2
DNA: TGTGCCAGCAGATTAGCGGGGCCGAACACCGGGGAGCTGTTTTTT
CDR3: CASRLAGPNTGELFF

size: .
D: .
V: TRBV28
J: TRBJ1-1
DNA: TGTGCCAGCAGTAGCCGGGGCACTGAAGCTTTCTTT
CDR3: CASSSRGTEAFF

size: .
D: .
V: TRBV5-1
J: TRBJ1-1
DNA: TGCGCCAGCAGCTCCTTAGGAACGGGGAACACTGAAGCTTTCTTT
CDR3: CASSSLGTGNTEAFF

size: .
D: TRBD2
V: TRBV2
J: TRBJ2-1
DNA: TGTGCCAGCACAGTAAGCTTAGCGGGAGAGTCCTACAATGAGCAGTTCTTC
CDR3: CASTVSLAGESYNEQFF

size: .
D: .
V: TRBV5-6
J: TRBJ1-2
DNA: TGTGCCAGCAGCTCCCCCTCGGGAGATGGCTACACCTTC
CDR3: CASSSPSGDGYTF

size: .
D: TRBD1
V: TRBV10-1
J: TRBJ2-3
DNA: TGCGCCAGCAGTGAGCCCGGACAGGGGACAGATACGCAGTATTTT
CDR3: CASSEPGQGTDTQYF

size: .
D: .
V: TRBV6-5
J: TRBJ1-3
DNA: TGTGCCAGCAGGGTAGGGGGATCCGGAAACACCATATATTTT
CDR3: CASRVGGSGNTIYF

size: .
D: .
V: TRBV5-6
J: TRBJ1-1
DNA: TGTGCCAGCAGCTTGGGCGTCGCTGAAGCTTTCTTT
CDR3: CASSLGVAEAFF

size: .
D: TRBD2
V: TRBV7-9
J: TRBJ2-3
DNA: TGTGCCAGCAGCCAAACCTCAGGACTAGCGGGAGTAGGAGAAGATACGCAGTATTTT
CDR3: CASSQTSGLAGVGEDTQYF

size: .
D: .
V: TRBV6-5
J: TRBJ2-3
DNA: TGTGCCAGCAGCACCATCAGGGGTTCGGCAGATACGCAGTATTTT
CDR3: CASSTIRGSADTQYF

size: .
D: .
V: TRBV18
J: TRBJ2-3
DNA: TGTGCCAGCTCACCAAGTACTCGCGGTCTTAGCACAGATACGCAGTATTTT
CDR3: CASSPSTRGLSTDTQYF

size: .
D: TRBD2
V: TRBV7-2
J: TRBJ2-3
DNA: TGTGCCAGCGGGACTAGCGGGAGCAGAACAGATACGCAGTATTTT
CDR3: CASGTSGSRTDTQYF

size: .
D: TRBD1
V: TRBV7-2
J: TRBJ1-2
DNA: TGTGCCAGCAGCTTAGCGGGGACAGGGGGAGATGGCTACACCTTC
CDR3: CASSLAGTGGDGYTF

size: .
D: .
V: TRBV30
J: TRBJ2-7
DNA: TGTGCCTGGAGTGTATCAGGGAAGCAGTACTTC
CDR3: CAWSVSGKQYF

size: .
D: TRBD2
V: TRBV11-2
J: TRBJ2-1
DNA: TGTGCCAGCAGCTCCCGAGGCGGGAGACCCAATGAGCAGTTCTTC
CDR3: CASSSRGGRPNEQFF

size: .
D: .
V: TRBV25-1
J: TRBJ2-5
DNA: TGTGCCAGCAGTTCGCACACCTCAGAGACCCAGTACTTC
CDR3: CASSSHTSETQYF

size: .
D: .
V: TRBV6-4
J: TRBJ1-1
DNA: TGTGCCAGCAGTGACTCTTGGAGGGCTTTCTTT
CDR3: CASSDSWRAFF

size: .
D: TRBD1
V: TRBV28
J: TRBJ1-5
DNA: TGTGCCAGCAGGGGACAGGGAAGCAATCAGCCCCAGCATTTT
CDR3: CASRGQGSNQPQHF

size: .
D: .
V: TRBV15
J: TRBJ2-3
DNA: TGTGCCACCAGCAGAGACCTAGCAGATACGCAGTATTTT
CDR3: CATSRDLADTQYF

size: .
D: .
V: TRBV18
J: TRBJ1-3
DNA: TGTGCCAGCTCACCTGGGAACGCCAGGGCTGGAAACACCATATATTTT
CDR3: CASSPGNARAGNTIYF

size: once
D: TRBD1
V: TRBV7-9
J: TRBJ1-1
DNA: TGTGCCAGCAGCTCAGCACAGGGGAGATACACTGAAGCTTTCTTT
CDR3: CASSSAQGRYTEAFF

size: .
D: .
V: TRBV28
J: TRBJ1-2
DNA: TGTGCCAGCAGCACCGGGGGGACCGGTGGCTACACCTTC
CDR3: CASSTGGTGGYTF

size: .
D: .
V: TRBV6-5
J: TRBJ1-4
DNA: TGTGCCAGCAGTTACACGGGGGTTGGCGAAAAACTGTTTTTT
CDR3: CASSYTGVGEKLFF

size: .
D: .
V: TRBV12-2
J: TRBJ1-2
DNA: TGTGCAAGTCGCTTAGTGGGGGGAAGGGTGGACGGCTACACCTTC
CDR3: CASRLVGGRVDGYTF

size: .
D: .
V: TRBV25-1
J: TRBJ1-2
DNA: TGTGCCAGCAGTGAATATTTAACAGCACGAGAGGGCTACACCTTC
CDR3: CASSEYLTAREGYTF

size: .
D: .
V: TRBV2
J: TRBJ2-7
DNA: TGTGCCAGCAGGGGGGGTTCCTCCTACGAGCAGTACTTC
CDR3: CASRGGSSYEQYF

size: .
D: TRBD1
V: TRBV7-8
J: TRBJ1-2
DNA: TGTGCCAGCAGCTCCGGGACAGGGGAGTATAATGGCTACACCTTC
CDR3: CASSSGTGEYNGYTF

size: .
D: TRBD1
V: TRBV27
J: TRBJ2-5
DNA: TGTGCCAGCAGTTTATCCCCCCTACAGGGGACGCGGGAGACCCAGTACTTC
CDR3: CASSLSPLQGTRETQYF

size: .
D: .
V: TRBV6-1
J: TRBJ1-5
DNA: TGTGCCAGCAGTGAGGAGGGTCGGGGGGTAAAGCAGCCCCAGCATTTT
CDR3: CASSEEGRGVKQPQHF

size: .
D: TRBD1
V: TRBV28
J: TRBJ2-7
DNA: TGTGCCAGCAGTAAATGGGGACAGAGCTCCTACGAGCAGTACTTC
CDR3: CASSKWGQSSYEQYF

size: .
D: TRBD2
V: TRBV4-2
J: TRBJ2-5
DNA: TGTGCCAGCAGCCAAGTGGGACTAGCGGGAGGGACCCAGTACTTC
CDR3: CASSQVGLAGGTQYF

size: .
D: TRBD2
V: TRBV29-1
J: TRBJ2-1
DNA: TGCAGCGTTGCAAGACTAGCGGGAGCCAATGAGCAGTTCTTC
CDR3: CSVARLAGANEQFF

size: .
D: .
V: TRBV7-9
J: TRBJ1-5
DNA: TGTGCCAGCAGCTTAGACGGGTACAATCAGCCCCAGCATTTT
CDR3: CASSLDGYNQPQHF